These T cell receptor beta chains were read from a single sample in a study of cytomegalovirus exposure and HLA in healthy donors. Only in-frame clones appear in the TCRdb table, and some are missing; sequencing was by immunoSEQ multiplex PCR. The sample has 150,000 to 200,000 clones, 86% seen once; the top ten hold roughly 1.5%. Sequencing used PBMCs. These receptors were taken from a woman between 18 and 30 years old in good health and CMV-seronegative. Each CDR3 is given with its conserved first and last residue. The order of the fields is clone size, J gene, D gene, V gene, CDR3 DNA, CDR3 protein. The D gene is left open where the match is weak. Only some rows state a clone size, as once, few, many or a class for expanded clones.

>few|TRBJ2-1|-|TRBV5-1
TGCGCCAGCACCGAACTACAAGGGGCCTACAATGAGCAGTTCTTC
CASTELQGAYNEQFF
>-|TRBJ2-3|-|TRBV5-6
TGTGCCAGCAGCTCGATCCTACTGGTAGATACGCAGTATTTT
CASSSILLVDTQYF
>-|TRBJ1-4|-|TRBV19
TGTGCCAGTAGTTCAGGACAGCGTGAAAAACTGTTTTTT
CASSSGQREKLFF
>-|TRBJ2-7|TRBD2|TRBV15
TGTGCCACCAGCATGGGGGCTAGCGGGGGGGCCTCCTACGAGCAGTACTTC
CATSMGASGGASYEQYF
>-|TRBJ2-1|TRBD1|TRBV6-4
TGTGCCAGCAGTGGCGGGACAGGGTCCTACAATGAGCAGTTCTTC
CASSGGTGSYNEQFF
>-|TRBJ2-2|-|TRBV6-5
TGTGCCAGCAGTTACTGGGCCACCGGGGAGCTGTTTTTT
CASSYWATGELFF
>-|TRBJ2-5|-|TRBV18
TGTGCCAGCTCACCACCCTACCAAGAGACCCAGTACTTC
CASSPPYQETQYF
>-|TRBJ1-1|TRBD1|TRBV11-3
TGTGCCAGCAGCTTAGCGGGACAGAAGAACACTGAAGCTTTCTTT
CASSLAGQKNTEAFF
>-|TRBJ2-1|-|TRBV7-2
TGTGCCAGCAGCTTAGGGCCGGGTATGGGCAATGAGCAGTTCTTC
CASSLGPGMGNEQFF
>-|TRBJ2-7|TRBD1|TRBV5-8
TGTGCCAGCAGCAAGGACAGGGCCCACGAGCAGTACTTC
CASSKDRAHEQYF